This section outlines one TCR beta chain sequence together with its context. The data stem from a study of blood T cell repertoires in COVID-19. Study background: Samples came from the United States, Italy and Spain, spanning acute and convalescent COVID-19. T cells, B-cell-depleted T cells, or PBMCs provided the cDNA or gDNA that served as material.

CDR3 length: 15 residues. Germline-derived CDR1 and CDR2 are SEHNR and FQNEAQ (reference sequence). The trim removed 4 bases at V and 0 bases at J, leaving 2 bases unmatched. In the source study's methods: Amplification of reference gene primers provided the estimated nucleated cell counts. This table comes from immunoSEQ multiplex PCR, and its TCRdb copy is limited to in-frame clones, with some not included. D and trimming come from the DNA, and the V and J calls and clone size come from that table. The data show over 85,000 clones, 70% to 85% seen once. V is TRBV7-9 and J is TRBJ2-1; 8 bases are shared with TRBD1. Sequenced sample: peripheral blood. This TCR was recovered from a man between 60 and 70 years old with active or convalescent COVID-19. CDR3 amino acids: CASSSGQVSYNEQFF. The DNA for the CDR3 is TGTGCCAGCAGCTCGGGACAGGTCTCCTACAATGAGCAGTTCTTC.